A single sample is the source of the 22 T cell receptor beta chains below, sequenced in a study of blood T cell repertoires in COVID-19. Assay used: immunoSEQ multiplex PCR; TCRdb lists only in-frame clones, some missing. The table has about 430,000 clones, 85% to 90% seen once. Sequencing used PBMCs or T cells enriched from blood (not recorded which). These receptors were taken from a man aged 30 to 39 who had recovered from COVID-19.

CDR3 DNA sequence: TGTGCCAGCTCATCCGGGACAGGGGGCTTGTTTGGCTACACCTTC. Translation gives CASSSGTGGLFGYTF. The rearrangement links TRBV28 to TRBJ1-2, with 12 bases matching TRBD1. V shed 8 bases, J shed 7 bases, and the junction held 11 bases outside the gene matches. The CDR3 contains 15 residues. CDR1 and CDR2 from the germline V gene are MDHEN and SYDVKM.

The chain carries TRBV27 and TRBJ2-7; 8 bases fit TRBD1. CDR1 and CDR2 from the germline V gene are MNHEY and SMNVEV (reference sequence). The CDR3 is made up of 14 amino acids. Germline trimming cut 4 bases from V and 3 bases from J; bases unmatched to any gene: 5. CDR3 residues: CASSWDRRGYEQYF. The CDR3 coding sequence is TGTGCCAGCAGTTGGGACAGGCGGGGCTACGAGCAGTACTTC.

The chain is built from TRBV21-1 and TRBJ1-5; the table's TRBD1 call for D was not verified on the DNA. TRBV21-1 has pseudogene status. The CDR3 length is 20 residues. CDR3 sequence (DNA): TGTGCCAGCAGCAAAAGGAGGCCGGGACAGGGGATTTATAGCAATCAGCCCCAGCATTTT. Its translation is CASSKRRPGQGIYSNQPQHF.

The chain couples TRBV11-2 to TRBJ2-5, with TRBD1 matching over 11 bases. The CDR3 runs to 17 residues. Germline trimming cut 4 bases from V and 6 bases from J; bases unmatched to any gene: 13. Germline loops: CDR1 SGHAT, CDR2 FQNNGV. The CDR3 protein is CASSYFTGQGALKTQYF. CDR3 coding DNA: TGTGCCAGCAGCTACTTTACCGGACAGGGGGCTTTGAAGACCCAGTACTTC.

The chain combines TRBV29-1 with TRBJ1-1; D is uncertain. With 8 bases removed from V and 1 base from J, the gap between germline ends came to 14 bases. There are 13 residues in the CDR3. The germline gives CDR1 SQVTM, CDR2 ANQGSEA. CDR3 protein: CSFEAQGNTEAFF. The CDR3, as DNA: TGCAGCTTCGAGGCCCAAGGGAACACTGAAGCTTTCTTT.

V and J are TRBV28 and TRBJ1-5, with 8 positions matching TRBD1. Per the germline V gene, CDR1 is MDHEN and CDR2 is SYDVKM. V trimming: 7 bases; J trimming: 3 bases; junction bases outside the gene matches: 5. There are 14 residues in the CDR3. In nucleotides, the CDR3 is TGTGCCAGCACACCGGGACAGGTCAATCAGCCCCAGCATTTT. Translated: CASTPGQVNQPQHF.

The V and J genes are TRBV5-6 and TRBJ1-4; D gene ambiguous. The germline V gene encodes CDR1 SGHDT and CDR2 YYEEEE. The CDR3 spans 13 residues. Trimming cost V 4 bases and J 8 bases, with 12 bases left between them. The CDR3 sequence is CASSAADAEKLFF. For the CDR3, the DNA is TGTGCCAGCAGCGCCGCGGATGCGGAAAAACTGTTTTTT.

The CDR3 nucleotides are TGTGCCAGCAGGGAGAACAGGGGCCCCAGGGGAAATCAGCCCCAGCATTTT. This codes for CASRENRGPRGNQPQHF. The V call is TRBV28, the J call TRBJ1-5; 7 bases are a match to TRBD1. The CDR3 contains 17 residues. V shed 6 bases and J 4 bases; nucleotides not matched to a gene: 15. Per the germline V gene, CDR1 is MDHEN and CDR2 is SYDVKM.

V usage is TRBV6-4 and J usage is TRBJ2-1; the D is unclear. The V end was cut by 0 bases, the J end by 5 bases, with 8 bases between. CDR1 and CDR2 (germline): MRHNA, SNTAGT. CDR3 length: 14 residues. Written as DNA, the CDR3 is TGTGCCAGCAGTGACTCGAGGTGGGACAATGAGCAGTTCTTC. Translated, it gives CASSDSRWDNEQFF.

This sequence joins TRBV12-5 and TRBJ1-5; 9 nucleotides align to TRBD1. Trimming removed 8 bases from V and 7 bases from J; junction bases left unmatched: 9. Per the germline V gene, CDR1 is LGHNT and CDR2 is FRNRAP. The CDR3 sequence is 14 residues long. The CDR3 sequence: CASSLEQGAQPQHF. Written as DNA, the CDR3 is TGTGCTAGTTCCCTCGAACAGGGGGCCCAGCCCCAGCATTTT.

The chain carries TRBV3-1 (or the pseudogene TRBV3-2) and TRBJ1-2, with D possibly TRBD1 on 5 matching bases. V lost 0 bases and J lost 6, with 14 bases in between. Germline V gene data show CDR1 as LGHDT and CDR2 as YNNKEL (reference sequence). This CDR3 comprises 15 residues. In DNA, the CDR3 is TGTGCCAGCAGCCAAGATTGGGGGGGGTTTGATGGCTACACCTTC. It yields the protein CASSQDWGGFDGYTF.

This chain joins TRBV29-1 and TRBJ1-1; D is ambiguous. Germline lookup yields CDR1 SQVTM and CDR2 ANQGSEA. The V end lost 1 base, the J end lost 8 bases, and 11 bases lay between the germline ends. This CDR3 has 12 residues. CDR3 DNA: TGCAGCGTTGAAGCTGGCGGGCTAGAAGCTTTCTTT. It translates to CSVEAGGLEAFF.

The chain uses TRBV28 and TRBJ2-3; 8 bases fit TRBD2. Germline V lookup: CDR1 MDHEN, CDR2 SYDVKM. V lost 7 bases and J lost 5; bases outside the gene matches: 8. The CDR3 length is 14 residues. The CDR3 nucleotides are TGTGCCAGCAACATCGGGACTAGAGGAGATACGCAGTATTTT. It encodes CASNIGTRGDTQYF.

The V and J genes are TRBV2 and TRBJ2-2; D unresolved. Germline lookup yields CDR1 SNHLY and CDR2 FYNNEI. The length of the CDR3 is 14 residues. Trimming pared 3 bases from V and 3 bases from J, leaving 8 bases between. In DNA, the CDR3 is TGTGCCAGCAGTGAGGGCAGGCACACCGGGGAGCTGTTTTTT. Translated: CASSEGRHTGELFF.

This chain links TRBV10-3 with TRBJ2-5, with TRBD1 as a possible D gene (6 bases). V shed 2 bases and J shed 2 bases, with 12 bases lying between them. CDR1 ENHRY and CDR2 SYGVKD come from the germline V gene. The CDR3 contains 15 residues. CDR3 sequence reads: CAISEAGQSQETQYF. The CDR3 DNA reads TGTGCCATCAGTGAGGCAGGACAGTCACAAGAGACCCAGTACTTC.

The chain combines TRBV21-1 with TRBJ1-4; the table calls TRBD1, which could not be checked here. TRBV21-1 is marked as a pseudogene. CDR3 size: 14 residues. CDR3 in DNA: TGTGCCAGCAGCAAGCCCAGTACTAATGAAAAACTGTTTTTT. Residues: CASSKPSTNEKLFF.

This chain links TRBV11-2 with TRBJ1-2; 9 bases agree with TRBD1. CDR1 is SGHAT and CDR2 is FQNNGV in the germline V gene. The CDR3 consists of 13 residues. Trimming cost V 5 bases and J 8 bases; bases outside gene matches: 6. Here the CDR3 DNA reads TGTGCCAGCAGCCCGGACAGGGGACAGGGCTACACCTTC. Residues: CASSPDRGQGYTF.

V gene TRBV9 combines with J gene TRBJ2-1, with 8 bases that match TRBD2. The CDR3 is made up of 13 amino acids. Germline CDR1 SGDLS, CDR2 YYNGEE. The trim removed 0 bases at V and 10 bases at J, leaving 3 bases unmatched. CDR3 residues: CASSVASSGEQFF. CDR3 sequence (DNA): TGTGCCAGCAGCGTAGCTTCTAGCGGGGAGCAGTTCTTC.

The chain combines TRBV5-1 with TRBJ2-1; possible D gene TRBD2, 6 bases. CDR1 is SGHRS, CDR2 YFSETQ, per germline. Trimming cost V 0 bases and J 6 bases, with 13 bases left between them. This CDR3 comprises 15 residues. The DNA of the CDR3 is TGCGCCAGCAGCTTGGCCCCCTCCGGGGGCAATGAGCAGTTCTTC. Translating it yields CASSLAPSGGNEQFF.

The gene calls are TRBV30 and TRBJ2-1, with TRBD2 as a possible D gene (5 bases). The CDR3 consists of 13 residues. V shed 0 bases and J shed 8 bases, with 11 bases lying between them. Germline CDR1 reads GTSNPN; CDR2 reads SVGIG (reference sequence). CDR3 amino acids: CAWSVREAYEQFF. The CDR3 DNA follows: TGTGCCTGGAGTGTACGGGAAGCCTATGAGCAGTTCTTC.

This clone is a singleton in its sample. Additional DNA sequences in this sample encode the identical CDR3. The rearrangement links TRBV18 to TRBJ2-7; 11 bases match TRBD1. This CDR3 is 15 amino acids long. CDR1 and CDR2 from the germline V gene are KGHSH and LQKENI. With 3 bases clipped from V and 2 bases from J, the junction kept 3 bases outside the gene matches. The CDR3 nucleotides read TGTGCCAGCTCACCCCCGGGACAGGGGGCCTACGAGCAGTACTTC. Residues: CASSPPGQGAYEQYF.

The rearrangement joins TRBV5-1 to TRBJ2-5; no definite D call. CDR3 length: 12 residues. CDR1 SGHRS and CDR2 YFSETQ come from the germline V gene. Trimming cost V 5 bases and J 3 bases, with 8 bases left between them. The CDR3 loop is CASSETEETQYF. The DNA for the CDR3 is TGCGCCAGCAGTGAGACTGAAGAGACCCAGTACTTC.